The 21 T cell receptor beta chains given below trace back to one sample, sequenced in a study of human T cells and chemical hapten exposure. Time point in this sample: pre-sensitization, week 0. Sample treatment: therapeutic diphenylcyclopropenone sensitization with weekly scalp DPC. TCRdb analysed the RACE reads with MiXCR anew, one entry per CDR3 protein. The sample yields tens of thousands of distinct CDR3 sequences, 12% to 15% seen once. This material consisted of whole blood, taken in connection with sensitization to the hapten diphenylcyclopropenone (DPC). These receptors all stem from a woman aged 45-65 years with alopecia areata. Some clones in this sample may be carry-over from other donors' samples.

The J gene is TRBJ1-3, the V gene TRBV7-2; D uncertain. Trimming shortened V by 0 bases and J by 5 bases, and 11 bases separated the two germline ends. Germline CDR1 SGHTA, CDR2 FQGNSA. This CDR3 spans 15 amino acids. In nucleotides, the CDR3 is TGTGCCAGCAGCTTAGCGCGGAACAGCAGAAACACCATATATTTT. Its protein is CASSLARNSRNTIYF.

With respect to this clonotype: At one boundary the junction diverges from the germline segment, which might be a read error. J is TRBJ1-5 and V is TRBV19; tentatively, D is TRBD1 (6 bases). Germline assignment: CDR1 LNHDA and CDR2 SQIVND (reference sequence). The CDR3 runs to 16 residues. CDR3 bases: TGTGCCAGTAGTATTAGGCCACAGGGTAGCAATCAGCCCCGGCATTTT. This gives the protein CASSIRPQGSNQPRHF.

The table lists this clonotype with a few counts. This sequence joins TRBV14 and TRBJ1-4, with 7 bases fitting TRBD1. From germline, CDR1 is SGHDN and CDR2 FVKESK. The CDR3 covers 18 residues. The V segment lost 0 bases and the J segment 7 bases; nucleotides outside the gene matches: 14. The CDR3 coding sequence is TGTGCCAGCAGCCAAGATCTTCGGGACAGACCTAGCTTTGAAAAACTGTTTTTT. As protein: CASSQDLRDRPSFEKLFF.

This clonotype was found many times. A junction boundary mismatches the germline segment, possibly from a read error. This chain uses TRBV20-1 with TRBJ2-1; 14 bases line up with TRBD2. Germline CDR1 DFQATT, CDR2 SNEGSKA (reference sequence). The CDR3 sequence is 13 residues long. CDR3 DNA: TGCAGTGCTAGAAGACTAGCGGGAGGGCTTACGGTCTTC. This gives the protein CSARRLAGGLTVF.

CDR3 region: CASSIDGSSLKNIQYF. The CDR3 DNA is TGTGCCAGTAGTATAGATGGCTCCAGCCTCAAAAACATTCAGTACTTC. The chain joins TRBV19 to TRBJ2-4, with D hard to call. This CDR3 region has 16 residues. CDR1 and CDR2 (germline): LNHDA, SQIVND (reference sequence). Trimming shortened V by 0 bases and J by 3 bases, and 12 bases separated the two germline ends. The full variable domain, in which reference TRBV19 and TRBJ2-4 provide the parts outside the CDR3, is DGGITQSPKYLFRKEGQNVTLSCEQNLNHDAMYWYRQDPGQGLRLIYYSQIVNDFQKGDIAEGYSVSREKKESFPLTVTSAQKNPTAFYLCASSIDGSSLKNIQYFGAGTRLSVL.

This clonotype was detected ten times or more. The genes are TRBV4-2 and TRBJ1-2; 8 bases fit TRBD1. The V gene end was trimmed by 4 bases and the J gene end by 5 bases; junction bases not matched to a gene: 9. Looked up from germline, CDR1 is LGHNA and CDR2 is YNFKEQ. The CDR3 runs to 15 residues. CDR3 sequence reads: CASSRGQGAGYGYTF. CDR3 in DNA: TGTGCCAGCAGCCGTGGGCAGGGGGCAGGGTATGGCTACACCTTC.

This clonotype was seen at least ten times. The chain carries TRBV10-3 and TRBJ2-1; D is uncertain. Germline CDR1 is ENHRY and CDR2 is SYGVKD. V shed 0 bases and J shed 6 bases, with 9 bases lying between them. The CDR3 contains 14 residues. The CDR3 loop is CAISESELGNEQFF. The CDR3 DNA sequence: TGTGCCATCAGTGAGTCGGAGCTGGGCAATGAGCAGTTCTTC.

V gene TRBV5-1 combines with J gene TRBJ2-3, with D possibly matching TRBD1 (6 bases). CDR1 is SGHRS, CDR2 YFSETQ, per germline. Deletions cut 3 bases from V and 2 bases from J, with 10 bases between. This CDR3 comprises 14 residues. The CDR3 is CASSSGTPTDTQYF. The CDR3 nucleotides are TGCGCCAGCAGCTCCGGGACACCCACAGATACGCAGTATTTT.

This chain joins TRBV7-6 and TRBJ2-3, with D uncertain. Germline CDR1 is SGHVS and CDR2 is FNYEAQ. The CDR3 has 13 residues. With 2 bases removed from V and 1 base from J, the gap between germline ends came to 4 bases. The CDR3 sequence is CASSLKGTDTQYF. The DNA for the CDR3 is TGTGCCAGCAGCTTAAAGGGCACAGATACGCAGTATTTT.

The J gene is TRBJ2-7, the V gene TRBV4-2; 8 nucleotides line up with TRBD2. Trimming at V came to 2 bases and at J to 1 base, leaving 7 bases not matched to a gene. Germline V gene data show CDR1 as LGHNA and CDR2 as YNFKEQ. CDR3 length equals 16 residues. This chain's CDR3 is CASSQSSSGLSYEQYF. In nucleotides, the CDR3 is TGTGCCAGCAGCCAATCCTCTAGCGGGTTGTCCTACGAGCAGTACTTC.

This rearrangement joins TRBV30 to TRBJ2-7; 10 bases are a match to TRBD2. The CDR3 has 16 amino acids. With V trimmed by 0 bases and J by 4 bases, 9 bases remained unmatched. Germline V gene data show CDR1 as GTSNPN and CDR2 as SVGIG (reference sequence). CDR3: CAWSVILAGVVYEQYF. Here the CDR3 DNA reads TGTGCCTGGAGTGTAATTCTAGCGGGAGTTGTATACGAGCAGTACTTC.

The chain carries TRBV14 and TRBJ2-2; 9 bases are shared with TRBD2. Germline V CDR1 and CDR2: SGHDN, FVKESK. V lost 3 bases, J lost 4 bases, and 9 bases stayed unmatched. CDR3 length: 17 residues. CDR3 coding DNA: TGTGCCAGCAGCCAGGGGGTAGCGGGAGCAAGCACCGGGGAGCTGTTTTTT. Protein sequence: CASSQGVAGASTGELFF. Full variable domain (remainder filled in from reference TRBV14 and TRBJ2-2): EAGVTQFPSHSVIEKGQTVTLRCDPISGHDNLYWYRRVMGKEIKFLLHFVKESKQDESGMPNNRFLAERTGGTYSTLKVQPAELEDSGVYFCASSQGVAGASTGELFFGEGSRLTVL.

The J gene is TRBJ2-2, the V gene TRBV6-2 or TRBV6-3, with D possibly being TRBD2 (5 bases). V lost 2 bases to trimming and J lost 1 base, with 5 bases between them. Germline V gene lookup returns CDR1 MNHEY and CDR2 SVGEGT. The length of the CDR3 is 14 residues. CDR3 nucleotides: TGTGCCAGCAGTTACACTAGGAACACCGGGGAGCTGTTTTTT. Protein sequence: CASSYTRNTGELFF.

This clonotype has just a few counts. The chain is built from TRBV29-1 and TRBJ2-3; weak D call: TRBD1 (6 bases). Germline lookup yields CDR1 SQVTM and CDR2 ANQGSEA. The CDR3 has 14 amino acids. V lost 2 bases and J lost 1, with 10 bases in between. CDR3 in amino acids: CSVESGVRTDTQYF. CDR3 DNA: TGCAGCGTTGAATCAGGGGTCCGCACAGATACGCAGTATTTT.

The V and J genes are TRBV7-2 and TRBJ2-3; 11 bases fit TRBD2. The CDR3 has 21 amino acids. Trimming cost V 5 bases and J 0 bases; bases outside gene matches: 19. In germline, CDR1 is SGHTA, CDR2 FQGNSA. The DNA for the CDR3 is TGTGCCAGCAGCCGACCTACTAGCGGGAGTACTCTCACTTATAGCACAGATACGCAGTATTTT. Protein: CASSRPTSGSTLTYSTDTQYF.

The sample holds many counts of this clonotype. The rearrangement links TRBV29-1 to TRBJ2-5; tentatively, D is TRBD2 (5 bases). The CDR3 is made up of 13 amino acids. Trimming shortened V by 6 bases and J by 4 bases, and 15 bases separated the two germline ends. Germline CDR1 and CDR2: SQVTM and ANQGSEA. The DNA of the CDR3 is TGCAGCGTGAACGGGATACCCGGAGAGACCCAGTACTTC. Encoded protein: CSVNGIPGETQYF.

A few counts support this clonotype. The chain joins TRBV5-1 to TRBJ2-2; D gene uncertain. Germline assignment: CDR1 SGHRS and CDR2 YFSETQ. The CDR3 runs 13 residues. Trimming pared 4 bases from V and 8 bases from J, leaving 12 bases between. The CDR3: CASSLYSVGELFF. CDR3 bases: TGCGCCAGCAGCCTATACAGTGTTGGGGAGCTGTTTTTT.

The table lists this clonotype with a few counts. The chain has TRBV29-1 and TRBJ2-3; the D is unclear. Germline V CDR1 and CDR2: SQVTM, ANQGSEA. This CDR3 region has 12 residues. Trimming stripped 4 bases from V and 0 bases from J, with 5 bases between. The CDR3 DNA reads TGCAGCGTTGGGGCCAGCACAGATACGCAGTATTTT. Translated: CSVGASTDTQYF.

The V gene is TRBV28, the J gene TRBJ2-1; tentatively, D is TRBD1 (6 bases). V dropped 3 bases and J dropped 4 bases, with 13 bases sitting between them. CDR3 size: 15 residues. Germline CDR1 MDHEN, CDR2 SYDVKM. In DNA, the CDR3 is TGTGCCAGCAGTTTTATAGGACAGCAGTACAATGAGCAGTTCTTC. Encoded protein: CASSFIGQQYNEQFF.

This clonotype was seen only a few times. The CDR3 region has the DNA TGTGCCAGCAGCTTGGTCGGCGGGTTCGGATCCACTGAAGCTTTCTTT. Amino acids: CASSLVGGFGSTEAFF. The chain carries TRBV5-5 and TRBJ1-1, with D unresolved. The CDR3 is made up of 16 amino acids. V shed 0 bases and J shed 4 bases, with 16 bases lying between them. Germline loops: CDR1 SGHKS, CDR2 YYEKEE (reference sequence).

The sample holds many counts of this clonotype. The chain uses TRBV7-2 and TRBJ2-3, with unresolved D. The CDR3 spans 13 residues. Germline V CDR1 and CDR2: SGHTA, FQGNSA. Between the trimmed V and J ends, which lost 5 bases and 6 bases, there was a span of 12 bases. CDR3 DNA sequence: TGTGCCAGCAGCCCCGACCCCAAGGATACGCAGTATTTT. Translation: CASSPDPKDTQYF.